Sequencing of this TCR beta chain was carried out in a study of shared clonotypes between healthy human individuals. Looking at the study overall: CD4 naive and memory got three plates each, CD8 naive two, CD8 memory one.

Original analysis: ImmunoSEQ output lacked quality scores and full-length reads, limiting matched filtering. Repertoires were generated with immunoSEQ multiplex PCR, while TCRdb's copy carries only in-frame clones and drops some. Clonal size and the V and J genes are those of that table, whereas D and trimming came from the DNA. The table shows about 1,900,000 clones, with around 96% occurring only once. The V gene end was trimmed by 0 bases and the J gene end by 8 bases; junction bases not matched to a gene: 7. Germline lookup yields CDR1 SGHKS and CDR2 YYEKEE (reference sequence). The CDR3 sequence is 15 residues long. CD45RO-negative cells were positively selected for CCR7, leaving out terminally differentiated effector memory CD45RA+ cells. In the case of this clone: The antigen is unknown.

General observations from the study: Donor clonotype sharing was expected to depend on sequencing depth.

The origin of this receptor is a man between 18 and 35 years old in good health. The sequenced material came from naive CD8+ T cells sorted from blood. This chain links TRBV5-5 with TRBJ1-2, with 10 bases aligning to TRBD1. CDR3 region: CASSLALTGGRGYTF. The CDR3 nucleotides read TGTGCCAGCAGCTTGGCCCTGACAGGGGGCCGGGGCTACACCTTC.